This T cell receptor beta chain was documented in a study of blood T cell repertoires in COVID-19. Clones were read by immunoSEQ multiplex PCR, and TCRdb kept only the in-frame ones, dropping some. The sample has about 150,000 clones; approximately 80% are singletons. Material for sequencing was peripheral blood. The sequence was collected from a woman aged 55-75 years with acute or convalescent COVID-19.

CDR3 DNA sequence: TGTGCCAGCAGCCAATGGGCGACTAGCCTTGAGCAGTTCTTC. It translates to CASSQWATSLEQFF. The chain couples TRBV14 to TRBJ2-1; TRBD2 aligns across 7 bases. The V segment lost 2 bases and the J segment 9 bases; nucleotides outside the gene matches: 7. CDR1 is SGHDN, CDR2 FVKESK, per germline. The CDR3 contains 14 residues. The whole variable domain, remainder taken from reference TRBV14 and TRBJ2-1, is EAGVTQFPSHSVIEKGQTVTLRCDPISGHDNLYWYRRVMGKEIKFLLHFVKESKQDESGMPNNRFLAERTGGTYSTLKVQPAELEDSGVYFCASSQWATSLEQFFGPGTRLTVL.